This T cell receptor beta chain derives from a study of CD8 T cells in Susac syndrome. RNA, at about 0.45 to 1 ug, was reverse transcribed with random hexamers. TCRdb used MiXCR to reprocess the immunoSEQ multiplex PCR reads, holding one entry per CDR3 protein. Altogether 15,000 to 20,000 distinct CDR3 sequences are present, roughly 95% being singletons, with the ten largest covering 0.2% to 0.3%. The CDR3 is 14 residues long. Germline V gives CDR1 MNHEY, CDR2 SMNVEV (reference sequence). V lost 9 bases, J lost 1 base, and 8 bases stayed unmatched. This sequence was found in a human donor in good health. This chain links TRBV27 with TRBJ2-7; 8 bases line up with TRBD2. Material: CD8+ T cells from PBMCs. Written as DNA, the CDR3 is TGTGCCAGTTCGGGAGGGCCTTTGTCCTACGAGCAGTACTTC. Its translation: CASSGGPLSYEQYF.